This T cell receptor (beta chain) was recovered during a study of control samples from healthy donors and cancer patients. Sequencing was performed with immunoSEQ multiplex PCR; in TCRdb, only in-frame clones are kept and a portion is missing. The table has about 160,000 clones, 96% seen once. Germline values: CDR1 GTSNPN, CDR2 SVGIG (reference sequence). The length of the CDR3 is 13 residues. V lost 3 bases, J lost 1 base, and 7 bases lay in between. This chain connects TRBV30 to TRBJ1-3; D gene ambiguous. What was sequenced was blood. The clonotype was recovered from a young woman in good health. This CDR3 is CAWRGWSGNTIYF. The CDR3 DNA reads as TGTGCCTGGAGGGGCTGGTCTGGAAACACCATATATTTT. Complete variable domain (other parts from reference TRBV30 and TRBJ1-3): SQTIHQWPATLVQPVGSPLSLECTVEGTSNPNLYWYRQAAGRGLQLLFYSVGIGQISSEVPQNLSASRPQDRQFILSSKKLLLSDSGFYLCAWRGWSGNTIYFGEGSWLTVV.